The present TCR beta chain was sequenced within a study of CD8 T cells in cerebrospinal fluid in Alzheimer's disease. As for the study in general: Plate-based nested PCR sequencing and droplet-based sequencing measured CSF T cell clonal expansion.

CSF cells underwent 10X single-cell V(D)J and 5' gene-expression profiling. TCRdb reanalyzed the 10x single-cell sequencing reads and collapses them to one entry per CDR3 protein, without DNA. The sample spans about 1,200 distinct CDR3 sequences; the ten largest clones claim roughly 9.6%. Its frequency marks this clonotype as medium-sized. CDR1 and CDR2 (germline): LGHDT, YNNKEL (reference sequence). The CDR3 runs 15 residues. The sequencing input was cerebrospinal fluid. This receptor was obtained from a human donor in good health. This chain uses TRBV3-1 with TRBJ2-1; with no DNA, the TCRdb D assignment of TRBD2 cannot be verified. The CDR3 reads CASSQNSGFFNEQFF.